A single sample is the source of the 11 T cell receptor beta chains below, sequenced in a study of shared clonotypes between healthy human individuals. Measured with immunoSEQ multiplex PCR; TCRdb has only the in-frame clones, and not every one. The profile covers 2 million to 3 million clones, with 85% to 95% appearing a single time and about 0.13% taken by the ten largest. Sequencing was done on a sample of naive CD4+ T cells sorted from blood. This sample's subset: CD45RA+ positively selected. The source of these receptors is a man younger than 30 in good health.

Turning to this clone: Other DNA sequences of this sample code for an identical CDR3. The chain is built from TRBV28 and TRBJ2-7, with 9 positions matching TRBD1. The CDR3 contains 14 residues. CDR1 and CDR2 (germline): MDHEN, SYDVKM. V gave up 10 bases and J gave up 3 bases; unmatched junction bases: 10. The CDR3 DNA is TGTGCCACCTTTCCCGGGACAGGGCTCTACGAGCAGTACTTC. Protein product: CATFPGTGLYEQYF.

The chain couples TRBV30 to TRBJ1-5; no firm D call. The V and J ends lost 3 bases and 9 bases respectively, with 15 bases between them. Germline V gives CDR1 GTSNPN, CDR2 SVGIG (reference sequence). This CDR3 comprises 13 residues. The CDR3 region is CAWSGDRSSPQHF. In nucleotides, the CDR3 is TGTGCCTGGAGCGGGGATCGGAGCTCGCCCCAGCATTTT.

CDR3 amino acids: CASSQGGVEFGYNEQFF. Written as DNA, the CDR3 is TGCGCCAGCAGCCAAGGGGGGGTTGAGTTTGGGTACAATGAGCAGTTCTTC. The chain couples TRBV4-1 to TRBJ2-1; D may be TRBD2 (6 bases). The CDR3 length is 17 residues. Trimming stripped 1 base from V and 4 bases from J, with 17 bases between. From germline, CDR1 is MGHRA and CDR2 YSYEKL.

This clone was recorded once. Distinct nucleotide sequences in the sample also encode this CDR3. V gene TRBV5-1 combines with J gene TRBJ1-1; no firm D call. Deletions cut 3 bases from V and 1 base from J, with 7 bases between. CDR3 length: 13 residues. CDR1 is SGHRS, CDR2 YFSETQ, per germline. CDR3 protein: CASSSGSNTEAFF. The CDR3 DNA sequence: TGCGCCAGCAGCTCGGGATCGAACACTGAAGCTTTCTTT.

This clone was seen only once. CDR3 region: CASSRLAGAGELFF. CDR3 nucleotides: TGTGCCAGCAGTAGACTAGCGGGGGCCGGGGAGCTGTTTTTT. The genes are TRBV27 and TRBJ2-2, with 12 positions matching TRBD2. V lost 5 bases, J lost 6 bases, and 1 base stayed unmatched. The germline gives CDR1 MNHEY, CDR2 SMNVEV (reference sequence). This CDR3 comprises 14 residues.

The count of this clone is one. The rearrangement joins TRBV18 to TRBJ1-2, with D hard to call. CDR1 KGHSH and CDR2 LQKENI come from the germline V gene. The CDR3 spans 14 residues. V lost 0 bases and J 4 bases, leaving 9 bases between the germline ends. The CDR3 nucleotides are TGTGCCAGCTCACCACCGGCGGGCGCCTATGGCTACACCTTC. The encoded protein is CASSPPAGAYGYTF.

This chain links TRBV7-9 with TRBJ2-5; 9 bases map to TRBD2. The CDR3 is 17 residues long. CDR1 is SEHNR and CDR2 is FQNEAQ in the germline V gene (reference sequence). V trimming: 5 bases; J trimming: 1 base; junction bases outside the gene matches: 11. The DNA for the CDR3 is TGTGCCAGCAGCATCTGGGAGCGGGGGGACTTCCAAGAGACCCAGTACTTC. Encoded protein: CASSIWERGDFQETQYF.

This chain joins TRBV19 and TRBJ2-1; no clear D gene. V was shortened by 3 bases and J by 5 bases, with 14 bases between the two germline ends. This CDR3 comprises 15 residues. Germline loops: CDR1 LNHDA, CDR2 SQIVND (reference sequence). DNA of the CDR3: TGTGCCAGTAGTATCAATCGTAAGCTTAACAATGAGCAGTTCTTC. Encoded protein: CASSINRKLNNEQFF.

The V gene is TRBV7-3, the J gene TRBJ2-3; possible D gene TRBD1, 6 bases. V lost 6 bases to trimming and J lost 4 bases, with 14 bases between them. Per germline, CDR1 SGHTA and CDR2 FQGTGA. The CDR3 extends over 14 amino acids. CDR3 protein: CASSGGNRPDTQYF. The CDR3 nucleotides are TGTGCCAGCAGTGGGGGCAATCGCCCAGATACGCAGTATTTT. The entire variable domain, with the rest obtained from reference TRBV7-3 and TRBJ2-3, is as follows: GAGVSQTPSNKVTEKGKYVELRCDPISGHTALYWYRQSLGQGPEFLIYFQGTGAADDSGLPNDRFFAVRPEGSVSTLKIQRTERGDSAVYLCASSGGNRPDTQYFGPGTRLTVL.

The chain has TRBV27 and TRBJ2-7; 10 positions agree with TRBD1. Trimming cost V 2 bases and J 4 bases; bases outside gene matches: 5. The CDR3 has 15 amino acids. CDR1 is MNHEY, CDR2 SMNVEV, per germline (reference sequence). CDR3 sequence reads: CASSLATGGGYEQYF. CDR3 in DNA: TGTGCCAGCAGTTTAGCGACAGGGGGCGGATACGAGCAGTACTTC.

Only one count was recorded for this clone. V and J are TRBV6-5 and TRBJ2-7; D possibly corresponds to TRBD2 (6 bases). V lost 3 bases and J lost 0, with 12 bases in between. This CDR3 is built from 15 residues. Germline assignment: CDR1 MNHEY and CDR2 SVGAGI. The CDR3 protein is CASSYRGDSSYEQYF. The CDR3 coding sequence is TGTGCCAGCAGTTATCGCGGGGATAGCTCCTACGAGCAGTACTTC.